What follows are 25 T cell receptor beta chains derived from one specimen sequenced in a study of OX40 agonist ivuxolimab in advanced cancers. Sequencing was performed with immunoSEQ multiplex PCR; in TCRdb, only in-frame clones are kept and a portion is missing. The table includes 15,000 to 20,000 clones, under 85% detected once. Sequenced material: CD4+ or CD8+ T cells sorted from blood, taken in a trial of the OX40 agonist ivuxolimab. The receptors were sampled from an adult with an advanced solid tumor such as melanoma, head and neck, liver or kidney cancer.

CDR3 sequence: CASSSDALGAFF. The CDR3 DNA reads as TGTGCCAGCAGCTCCGATGCTCTCGGGGCTTTCTTT. The chain employs TRBV7-9 and TRBJ1-1; D is uncertain. Germline CDR1 is SEHNR and CDR2 is FQNEAQ (reference sequence). V dropped 4 bases and J dropped 11 bases, with 14 bases sitting between them. This CDR3 contains 12 residues. Filled out from reference TRBV7-9 and TRBJ1-1, the complete variable domain reads DTGVSQNPRHKITKRGQNVTFRCDPISEHNRLYWYRQTLGQGPEFLTYFQNEAQLEKSRLLSDRFSAERPKGSFSTLEIQRTEQGDSAMYLCASSSDALGAFFGQGTRLTVV.

The chain is built from TRBV15 and TRBJ2-5; no definite D call. This CDR3 spans 14 amino acids. Trimming removed 4 bases from V and 5 bases from J, with 14 bases in between. Germline CDR1 and CDR2: LNHNV and YYDKDF (reference sequence). CDR3 residues: CATSTAPARETQYF. DNA of the CDR3: TGTGCCACCAGCACCGCCCCCGCAAGGGAGACCCAGTACTTC.

This chain links TRBV27 with TRBJ2-5, with D possibly being TRBD1 or TRBD2 (6 bases each). The CDR3 runs to 17 residues. V gave up 2 bases and J gave up 2 bases, with 18 bases separating them. Germline CDR1 MNHEY, CDR2 SMNVEV (reference sequence). DNA for the CDR3: TGTGCCAGCAGTTTACGACCCGGACGGGGGCGGCAAGAGACCCAGTACTTC. Encoded protein: CASSLRPGRGRQETQYF.

The rearrangement links TRBV10-3 to TRBJ2-7; tentative D call: TRBD1 (5 bases). In germline, CDR1 is ENHRY, CDR2 SYGVKD. Trimming left V 3 bases short and J 2 bases short, with 17 bases between. This CDR3 contains 16 residues. The CDR3 DNA sequence: TGTGCCATCAGTGAATTCAGGGTGAAAGAGGCCTACGAGCAGTACTTC. Translated: CAISEFRVKEAYEQYF.

The V gene is TRBV28, the J gene TRBJ2-7, with 7 bases lining up with TRBD1. CDR1 MDHEN and CDR2 SYDVKM come from the germline V gene. Trimming cost V 5 bases and J 3 bases; bases outside gene matches: 7. The CDR3 consists of 14 residues. The CDR3 DNA reads as TGTGCCAGCAGTGCACCAGGGACAGACTACGAGCAGTACTTC. Its translation is CASSAPGTDYEQYF.

The chain couples TRBV28 to TRBJ2-1, with D maybe TRBD1 (6 bases). This CDR3 comprises 13 residues. The V gene's germline CDR1 is MDHEN and CDR2 SYDVKM. The V and J ends lost 2 bases and 7 bases respectively, with 9 bases between them. The CDR3 is CASSLPGTNEQFF. CDR3 sequence (DNA): TGTGCCAGCAGTTTACCGGGGACAAATGAGCAGTTCTTC.

The DNA for the CDR3 is TGTGCCAGCAGCGTAGGGGACAGCTCTGAAAAACTGTTTTTT. Translation: CASSVGDSSEKLFF. The chain joins TRBV9 to TRBJ1-4; 7 bases are shared with TRBD1. Germline-derived CDR1 and CDR2 are SGDLS and YYNGEE. The CDR3 length is 14 residues. Trimming took 0 bases from V and 7 from J; bases not matched to a gene: 3.

This clone was counted once. The chain joins TRBV13 to TRBJ2-5; 11 nucleotides agree with TRBD2. Germline values: CDR1 PRHDT, CDR2 FYEKMQ (reference sequence). The CDR3 sequence is 14 residues long. V trimming: 5 bases; J trimming: 4 bases; junction bases outside the gene matches: 3. DNA of the CDR3: TGTGCCAGCAGCAGAGGGACTAGCGGAGAGACCCAGTACTTC. This codes for CASSRGTSGETQYF.

The chain combines TRBV30 with TRBJ1-2; D is unresolved. CDR1 and CDR2 from the germline V gene are GTSNPN and SVGIG (reference sequence). V lost 0 bases and J 8 bases, leaving 10 bases between the germline ends. The CDR3 contains 12 residues. The chain's CDR3 is CAWSVSAGGYTF. The CDR3 coding sequence is TGTGCCTGGAGTGTATCGGCAGGCGGCTACACCTTC.

This chain uses TRBV2 with TRBJ2-7, with D tentatively TRBD2 (6 bases). V was shortened by 1 base and J by 6 bases, with 7 bases between the two germline ends. From germline, CDR1 is SNHLY and CDR2 FYNNEI. CDR3 length equals 12 residues. CDR3: CASSEVGGEQYF. In nucleotides, the CDR3 is TGTGCCAGCAGTGAAGTGGGGGGCGAGCAGTACTTC. Drawing the rest from reference TRBV2 and TRBJ2-7, the complete variable domain is EPEVTQTPSHQVTQMGQEVILRCVPISNHLYFYWYRQILGQKVEFLVSFYNNEISEKSEIFDDQFSVERPDGSNFTLKIRSTKLEDSAMYFCASSEVGGEQYFGPGTRLTVT.

CDR3 in DNA: TGTGCCAGCAGCCGGCGAGACCCTGAGCAGTTCTTC. This encodes CASSRRDPEQFF. The chain is built from TRBV5-4 and TRBJ2-1, with D unclear. Germline CDR1 SGHNT, CDR2 YYREEE (reference sequence). The CDR3 loop spans 12 amino acids. Trimming took off 4 bases at V and 9 bases at J, with 11 bases between the two ends.

This clone was seen more than once but under ten times. This chain uses TRBV7-9 with TRBJ2-6; D not resolved. Germline V CDR1 and CDR2: SEHNR, FQNEAQ (reference sequence). Trimming took 4 bases from V and 0 from J, leaving 4 bases between them. The CDR3 runs 14 residues. The CDR3 loop reads CASSSYSGANVLTF. In DNA, the CDR3 is TGTGCCAGCAGCTCCTACTCTGGGGCCAACGTCCTGACTTTC. Full variable domain (rest looked up from reference TRBV7-9 and TRBJ2-6): DTGVSQNPRHKITKRGQNVTFRCDPISEHNRLYWYRQTLGQGPEFLTYFQNEAQLEKSRLLSDRFSAERPKGSFSTLEIQRTEQGDSAMYLCASSSYSGANVLTFGAGSRLTVL.

The rearrangement links TRBV7-9 to TRBJ2-7; tentative D call: TRBD1 (5 bases). V lost 8 bases, J lost 6 bases, and 14 bases lay in between. Germline V gene lookup returns CDR1 SEHNR and CDR2 FQNEAQ (reference sequence). This CDR3 comprises 12 residues. CDR3 in DNA: TGTGCCAGCTCCCAGGGAATAGGCGAGCAGTACTTC. It translates to CASSQGIGEQYF.

The CDR3 nucleotides are TGTGCCAGCAGCGTATCCGGGACAGGGGACGAGCAGTACTTC. Protein product: CASSVSGTGDEQYF. The chain is built from TRBV9 and TRBJ2-7; 10 positions agree with TRBD1. Germline CDR1 reads SGDLS; CDR2 reads YYNGEE. Trimming took 1 base from V and 5 from J; bases not matched to a gene: 3. This CDR3 is 14 amino acids long.

V and J are TRBV9 and TRBJ2-1; D is ambiguous. CDR1 SGDLS and CDR2 YYNGEE come from the germline V gene. The V gene lost 3 bases and the J gene lost 3 bases, with 13 bases spanning the gap. This CDR3 has 15 residues. The CDR3 loop is CASSAFGSSYNEQFF. The CDR3 DNA follows: TGTGCCAGCAGCGCGTTCGGTAGCAGCTACAATGAGCAGTTCTTC.

This clone was observed once. CDR3 sequence reads: CASSLGPLMNTEAFF. CDR3 nucleotide sequence: TGTGCCAGCAGCTTGGGACCCTTGATGAACACTGAAGCTTTCTTT. This sequence joins TRBV6-4 and TRBJ1-1, with D tentatively TRBD1 (5 bases). The ends were cut back, 6 bases at V and 0 bases at J, with 14 bases in the middle. Per germline, CDR1 MRHNA and CDR2 SNTAGT. This CDR3 contains 15 residues.

The chain employs TRBV5-1 and TRBJ1-3; D is undetermined. V lost 0 bases to trimming and J lost 0 bases, with 4 bases between them. CDR1 is SGHRS, CDR2 YFSETQ, per germline. The CDR3 has 14 residues. CDR3 sequence reads: CASSLDSSGNTIYF. Here the CDR3 DNA reads TGCGCCAGCAGCTTGGATAGCTCTGGAAACACCATATATTTT.

By share of the sample, this clone is medium-sized. V is TRBV19 and J is TRBJ2-7, with D uncertain. The CDR3 covers 16 residues. The germline V gene has CDR1 LNHDA and CDR2 SQIVND (reference sequence). V gave up 3 bases and J gave up 2 bases, with 17 bases separating them. DNA for the CDR3: TGTGCCAGTAGTATCGATGGCCCCGAAATAGCCTACGAGCAGTACTTC. Its protein product is CASSIDGPEIAYEQYF.

The chain employs TRBV23-1 and TRBJ2-3; the match to TRBD2 covers 8 bases. TRBV23-1 is known as an ORF, though its function is uncertain. This CDR3 spans 16 amino acids. The V and J ends lost 0 bases and 3 bases, in that order; junction bases with no gene match: 5. The DNA of the CDR3 is TGCGCCAGCAGTCAATCCGGACTAGCAGGTACAGATACGCAGTATTTT. Protein: CASSQSGLAGTDTQYF.

The chain uses TRBV6-5 and TRBJ2-7; D is uncertain. With 0 bases removed from V and 7 bases from J, the gap between germline ends came to 7 bases. CDR3 length: 12 residues. Germline V gene data show CDR1 as MNHEY and CDR2 as SVGAGI. The CDR3 sequence is CASSYSAGEQYF. CDR3 bases: TGTGCCAGCAGTTACTCGGCTGGGGAGCAGTACTTC.

This chain connects TRBV4-3 to TRBJ2-1, with TRBD2 matching over 12 bases. The CDR3 spans 18 residues. Unmatched junction bases numbered 14, after V lost 2 bases and J lost 9 bases. Germline loops: CDR1 LGHNA, CDR2 YSLEER. In DNA form, the CDR3 reads TGCGCCAGCAGCCAACGACTAGCGGGAGAGGGTAGATCGGGTGAGCAGTTCTTC. It specifies CASSQRLAGEGRSGEQFF.

The chain combines TRBV10-3 with TRBJ2-1; 11 nucleotides match TRBD2. After removal of 5 bases from V and 8 bases from J, the junction contained 23 bases not matched to a gene. This CDR3 is 20 amino acids long. Germline assignment: CDR1 ENHRY and CDR2 SYGVKD. The CDR3 sequence is CAISPQILTSGIYLRDEQFF. The CDR3 bases are TGTGCCATCAGTCCCCAAATCCTGACTAGCGGGATATATTTGAGGGATGAGCAGTTCTTC.

This chain links TRBV12-5 with TRBJ1-1; maybe TRBD1 (5 bases). V shed 8 bases and J shed 0 bases, with 13 bases lying between them. The length of the CDR3 is 14 residues. Germline lookup yields CDR1 LGHNT and CDR2 FRNRAP. The CDR3 region is CASSWGTVNTEAFF. CDR3 nucleotides: TGTGCTAGTTCATGGGGGACGGTGAACACTGAAGCTTTCTTT.

V usage is TRBV10-3 and J usage is TRBJ2-2; 13 bases align to TRBD2. Germline V gene sequence: CDR1 ENHRY, CDR2 SYGVKD. The CDR3 runs to 19 residues. The V and J ends lost 0 bases and 7 bases, in that order; junction bases with no gene match: 11. The CDR3 sequence: CAISESKKGLAGTVGELFF. Here the CDR3 DNA reads TGTGCCATCAGTGAGTCGAAGAAGGGACTAGCGGGGACCGTCGGGGAGCTGTTTTTT.

This chain links TRBV7-9 with TRBJ1-3; perhaps TRBD1 as D (6 bases). Germline V CDR1 and CDR2: SEHNR, FQNEAQ (reference sequence). This CDR3 has 12 residues. Trimming stripped 11 bases from V and 2 bases from J, with 10 bases between. CDR3 region: CALRGPGNTIYF. The CDR3 nucleotides read TGTGCCCTCAGGGGACCTGGAAACACCATATATTTT. The whole variable domain, remainder taken from reference TRBV7-9 and TRBJ1-3, is DTGVSQNPRHKITKRGQNVTFRCDPISEHNRLYWYRQTLGQGPEFLTYFQNEAQLEKSRLLSDRFSAERPKGSFSTLEIQRTEQGDSAMYLCALRGPGNTIYFGEGSWLTVV.